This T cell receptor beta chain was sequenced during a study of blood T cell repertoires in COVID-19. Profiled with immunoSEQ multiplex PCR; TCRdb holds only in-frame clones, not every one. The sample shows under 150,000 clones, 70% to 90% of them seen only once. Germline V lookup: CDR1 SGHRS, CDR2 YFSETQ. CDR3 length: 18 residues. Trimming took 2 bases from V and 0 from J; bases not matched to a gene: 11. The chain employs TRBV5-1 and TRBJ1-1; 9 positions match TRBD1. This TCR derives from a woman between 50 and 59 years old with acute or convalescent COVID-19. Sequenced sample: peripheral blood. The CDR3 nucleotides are TGCGCCAGCAGCTTAGGGGACAGGGTAATGGTCATGAACACTGAAGCTTTCTTT. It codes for CASSLGDRVMVMNTEAFF.